The sequence of this T cell receptor beta chain was determined in a study of liver allograft versus peripheral blood T cells (TCRdb year 2020). For the wider study: In liver transplant recipients, the study looked at T cell receptor repertoires in the peripheral blood and set them against the repertoires found within the transplanted livers. Overall study results and their limits: The T cell receptor repertoires within liver allografts were reported to be different from the T cell receptor repertoires detected in peripheral blood.

Instrument used: Illumina MiSeq. TCRdb passed the public sequencing reads through fastp at Q25 and MiXCR, retaining productive beta sequences. For every CDR3 protein sequence, its rows merge into one entry that carries the most common genes and DNA. This sample holds around 12,000 distinct CDR3 sequences; under 20% were observed only once. About 13% of the sample goes to the ten largest clones. Sequences MNHNY (CDR1) and SVGAGI (CDR2) are obtained from the germline V gene (reference sequence). Germline trimming amounts to 4 bases on V and 2 bases on J, with 6 as the count of junction bases outside the gene matches. The CDR3 covers 15 residues, taking in both the cysteine and the phenylalanine. The entry retains the CDR3 DNA only, 45 bases that are in frame from base 1. As for this clonotype: Its antigen specificity is not known. Base quality data are lacking; no much larger clone is found one base away.

This TCR was recovered from a human patient who had a liver transplant. After a transplant, certain T cells may trace back to the graft donor. This chain joins TRBV6-6 to TRBJ2-7, with TRBD1 identical over 9 junction bases. In nucleotides, the sequence is TGTGCCAGCAGTTCCTCGAGGGACAGGGCCTACGAGCAGTACTTC. The encoded protein is CASSSSRDRAYEQYF.